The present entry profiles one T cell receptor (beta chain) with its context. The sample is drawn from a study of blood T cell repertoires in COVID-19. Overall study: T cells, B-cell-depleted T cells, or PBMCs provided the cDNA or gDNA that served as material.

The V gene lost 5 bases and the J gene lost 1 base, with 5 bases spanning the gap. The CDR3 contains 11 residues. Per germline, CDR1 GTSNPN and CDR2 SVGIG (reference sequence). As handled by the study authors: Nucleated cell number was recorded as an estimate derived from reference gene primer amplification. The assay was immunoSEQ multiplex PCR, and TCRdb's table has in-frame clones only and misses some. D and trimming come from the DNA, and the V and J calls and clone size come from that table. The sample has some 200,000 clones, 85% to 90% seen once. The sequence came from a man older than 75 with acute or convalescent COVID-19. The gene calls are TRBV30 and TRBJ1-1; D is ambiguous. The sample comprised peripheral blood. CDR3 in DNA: TGTGCCTGGGGGCGGAACACTGAAGCTTTCTTT. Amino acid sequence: CAWGRNTEAFF.